The sequence of this TCR beta chain was determined in a study of shared clonotypes between healthy human individuals. This clone occurred a few times. What it recognizes is unknown. Whole-study findings and limits: In general, naive subsets displayed greater estimated richness than memory subsets did.

TCRdb's copy holds only in-frame clones and misses some; the assay was immunoSEQ multiplex PCR. The sample records over 95,000 clones, about 71% being singletons. The V segment lost 5 bases and the J segment 4 bases; nucleotides outside the gene matches: 13. Germline CDR1 is MNHEY and CDR2 is SMNVEV (reference sequence). The CDR3 contains 17 residues. The sample consisted of memory CD8+ T cells sorted from blood. Subset indicated: CD45RO+ cells pooled with CCR7-negative TemRA cells. This sequence was found in a woman aged 25-40 years in good health. The rearrangement joins TRBV27 to TRBJ2-1; 8 bases line up with TRBD2. The CDR3 coding sequence is TGTGCCAGCAGTAGGCCCACCACTAGCGGAATTTACAATGAGCAGTTCTTC. Translation: CASSRPTTSGIYNEQFF.